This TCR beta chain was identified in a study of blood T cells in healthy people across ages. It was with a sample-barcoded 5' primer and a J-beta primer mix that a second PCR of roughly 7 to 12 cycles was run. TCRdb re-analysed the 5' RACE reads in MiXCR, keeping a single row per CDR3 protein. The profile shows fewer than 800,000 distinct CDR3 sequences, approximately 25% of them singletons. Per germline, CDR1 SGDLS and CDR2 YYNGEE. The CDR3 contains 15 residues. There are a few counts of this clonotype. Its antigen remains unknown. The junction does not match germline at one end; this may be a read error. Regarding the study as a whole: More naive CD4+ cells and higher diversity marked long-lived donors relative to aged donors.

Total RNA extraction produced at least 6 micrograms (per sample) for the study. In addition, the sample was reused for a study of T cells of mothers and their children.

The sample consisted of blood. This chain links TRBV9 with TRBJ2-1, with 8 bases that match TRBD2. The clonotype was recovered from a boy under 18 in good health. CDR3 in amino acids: CASSEGLEAYNEQFF. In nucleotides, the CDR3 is TGCGCCAGCAGCGAGGGACTAGAGGCATACAATGAGCAGTTCTTC.